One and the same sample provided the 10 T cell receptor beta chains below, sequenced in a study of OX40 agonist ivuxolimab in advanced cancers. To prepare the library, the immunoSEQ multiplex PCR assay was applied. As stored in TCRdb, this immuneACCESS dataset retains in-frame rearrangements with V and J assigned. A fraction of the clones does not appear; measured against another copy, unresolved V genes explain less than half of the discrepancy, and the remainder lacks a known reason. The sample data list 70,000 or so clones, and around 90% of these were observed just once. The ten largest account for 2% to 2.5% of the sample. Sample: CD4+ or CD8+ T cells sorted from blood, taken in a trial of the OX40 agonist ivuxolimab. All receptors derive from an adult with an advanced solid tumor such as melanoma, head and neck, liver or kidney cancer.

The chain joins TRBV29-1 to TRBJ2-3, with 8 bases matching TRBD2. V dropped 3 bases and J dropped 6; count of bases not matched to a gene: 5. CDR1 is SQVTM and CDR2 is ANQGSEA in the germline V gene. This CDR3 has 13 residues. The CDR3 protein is CSVDPGGGDTQYF. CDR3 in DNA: TGCAGCGTTGATCCGGGAGGGGGGGATACGCAGTATTTT.

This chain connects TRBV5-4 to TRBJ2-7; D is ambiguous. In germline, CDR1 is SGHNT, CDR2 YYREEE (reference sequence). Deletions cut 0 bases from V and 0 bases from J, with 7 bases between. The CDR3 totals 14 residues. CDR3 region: CASSLETASYEQYF. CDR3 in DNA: TGTGCCAGCAGCTTGGAAACAGCCTCCTACGAGCAGTACTTC.

Written as DNA, the CDR3 is TGTGCCAGCAGTGACCGAGGGTTCTCTGGGGCCAACGTCCTGACTTTC. Translated, it gives CASSDRGFSGANVLTF. The chain uses TRBV25-1 and TRBJ2-6; tentatively, D is TRBD2 (5 bases). Trimming took off 3 bases at V and 0 bases at J, with 9 bases between the two ends. There are 16 residues in the CDR3. The germline V gene encodes CDR1 MGHDK and CDR2 SYGVNS.

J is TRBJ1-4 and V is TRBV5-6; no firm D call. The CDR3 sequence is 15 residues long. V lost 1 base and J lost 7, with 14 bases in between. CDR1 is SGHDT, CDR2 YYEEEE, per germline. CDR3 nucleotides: TGTGCCAGCAGCTTGCCTTCCCTTGGAGGTGAAAAACTGTTTTTT. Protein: CASSLPSLGGEKLFF.

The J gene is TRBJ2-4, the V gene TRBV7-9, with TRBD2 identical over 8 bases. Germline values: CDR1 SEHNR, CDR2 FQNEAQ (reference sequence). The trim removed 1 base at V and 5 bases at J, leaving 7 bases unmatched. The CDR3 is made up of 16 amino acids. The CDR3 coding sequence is TGTGCCAGCAGCTTAGGGCGGGGGGATGTTGAAAACATTCAGTACTTC. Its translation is CASSLGRGDVENIQYF.

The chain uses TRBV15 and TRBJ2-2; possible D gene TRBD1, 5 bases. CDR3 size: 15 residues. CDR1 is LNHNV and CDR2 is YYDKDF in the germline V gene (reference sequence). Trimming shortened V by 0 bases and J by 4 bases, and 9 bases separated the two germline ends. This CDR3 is CATSRDPGSTGELFF. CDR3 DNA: TGTGCCACCAGCAGAGATCCAGGGTCCACCGGGGAGCTGTTTTTT.

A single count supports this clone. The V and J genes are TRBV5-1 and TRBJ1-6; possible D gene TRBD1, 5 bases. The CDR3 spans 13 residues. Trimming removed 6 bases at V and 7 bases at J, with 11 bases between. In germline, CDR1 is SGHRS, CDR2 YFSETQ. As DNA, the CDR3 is TGCGCCAGCATGCGGGACGAGAATTCACCCCTCCACTTT. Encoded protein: CASMRDENSPLHF.

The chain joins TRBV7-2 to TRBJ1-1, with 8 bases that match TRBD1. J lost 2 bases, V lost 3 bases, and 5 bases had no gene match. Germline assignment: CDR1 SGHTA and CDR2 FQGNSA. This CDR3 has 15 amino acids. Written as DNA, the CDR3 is TGTGCCAGCAGCTTTCAAGGGACAGGCAACACTGAAGCTTTCTTT. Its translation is CASSFQGTGNTEAFF.

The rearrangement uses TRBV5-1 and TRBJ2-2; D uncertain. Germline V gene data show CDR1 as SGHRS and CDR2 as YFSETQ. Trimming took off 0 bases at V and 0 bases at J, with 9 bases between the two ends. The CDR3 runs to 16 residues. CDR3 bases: TGCGCCAGCAGCTTGGCACCTAGTACGAACACCGGGGAGCTGTTTTTT. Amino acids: CASSLAPSTNTGELFF.

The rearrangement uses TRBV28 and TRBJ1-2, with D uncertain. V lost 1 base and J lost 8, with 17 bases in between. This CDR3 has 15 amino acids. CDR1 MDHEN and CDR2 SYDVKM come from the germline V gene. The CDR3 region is CASSLFGDPSGGYTF. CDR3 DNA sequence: TGTGCCAGCAGTTTATTCGGCGACCCCTCTGGAGGCTACACCTTC.